Shown below are 32 T cell receptor beta chains from a single sample sequenced in a study of blood T cell repertoires in COVID-19. The data were produced by immunoSEQ multiplex PCR, yet TCRdb's version contains in-frame clones alone and is incomplete. Of around 140,000 clones in the sample, 88% were seen once. Sequences were obtained from peripheral blood. These receptors were taken from an older man with acute or convalescent COVID-19.

The chain employs TRBV5-1 and TRBJ2-5; 8 bases match TRBD2. After removal of 0 bases from V and 4 bases from J, the junction contained 2 bases not matched to a gene. The CDR3 covers 14 residues. CDR1 is SGHRS, CDR2 YFSETQ, per germline. The CDR3 nucleotides read TGCGCCAGCAGCTTGGGCGGGGGGCCAGAGACCCAGTACTTC. It encodes CASSLGGGPETQYF.

The chain joins TRBV3-1 (or the pseudogene TRBV3-2) to TRBJ1-5; 7 positions match TRBD1. The germline V gene encodes CDR1 LGHDT and CDR2 YNNKEL (reference sequence). The CDR3 covers 15 residues. With 4 bases clipped from V and 6 bases from J, the junction kept 9 bases outside the gene matches. The CDR3 region is CASSPGQIGGQPQHF. The CDR3 DNA follows: TGTGCCAGCAGCCCGGGACAGATCGGGGGTCAGCCCCAGCATTTT.

The V call is TRBV9, the J call TRBJ1-2, with 8 nucleotides matching TRBD1. This CDR3 spans 16 amino acids. The V and J ends lost 0 bases and 4 bases, in that order; junction bases with no gene match: 8. The V gene's germline CDR1 is SGDLS and CDR2 YYNGEE. The CDR3 region is CASSVGEGQAFYGYTF. The CDR3 DNA is TGTGCCAGCAGCGTAGGGGAGGGACAGGCTTTCTATGGCTACACCTTC.

The chain recombines TRBV11-2 with TRBJ1-4; 9 bases are a match to TRBD1. J gave up 2 bases and V 0 bases, and 4 bases lay outside the gene matches. The CDR3 sequence is 17 residues long. Germline V gene data show CDR1 as SGHAT and CDR2 as FQNNGV. The CDR3 DNA is TGTGCCAGCAGCTTAGATGGGGACAGGGAGACTAATGAAAAACTGTTTTTT. Translation: CASSLDGDRETNEKLFF.

The J gene is TRBJ1-1, the V gene TRBV5-8; TRBD1 matches at 8 bases. V lost 1 base and J lost 5; bases outside the gene matches: 7. This CDR3 region has 15 residues. Germline V CDR1 and CDR2: SGHTS, YDEGEE. CDR3 sequence reads: CASSLMSGGWTEAFF. In nucleotides, the CDR3 is TGTGCCAGCAGCTTGATGTCAGGGGGCTGGACTGAAGCTTTCTTT.

This clone appeared once. This chain joins TRBV6-5 and TRBJ1-2; 7 nucleotides align to TRBD1. Looked up from germline, CDR1 is MNHEY and CDR2 is SVGAGI. The V and J ends lost 0 bases and 0 bases, in that order; junction bases with no gene match: 1. The CDR3 runs to 15 residues. The CDR3 is CASSYSGQTNYGYTF. The CDR3, as DNA: TGTGCCAGCAGTTACTCGGGACAGACTAACTATGGCTACACCTTC.

The V and J genes are TRBV7-9 and TRBJ2-1; TRBD1 is a possible D gene (5 bases). Germline values: CDR1 SEHNR, CDR2 FQNEAQ (reference sequence). The CDR3 is made up of 13 amino acids. Trimming removed 2 bases at V and 7 bases at J, with 9 bases between. DNA for the CDR3: TGTGCCAGCAGCTTAACTCAGGGTAATGAGCAGTTCTTC. This sequence encodes CASSLTQGNEQFF.

This rearrangement joins TRBV18 to TRBJ1-6; 7 nucleotides line up with TRBD1. The CDR3 is 15 amino acids. Germline values: CDR1 KGHSH, CDR2 LQKENI. V shed 3 bases, J shed 6 bases, and the junction held 5 bases outside the gene matches. The CDR3 loop is CASSPDYRGNSPLHF. CDR3 nucleotide sequence: TGTGCCAGCTCACCTGACTACAGGGGTAATTCACCCCTCCACTTT.

This clone showed up just once. The rearrangement links TRBV5-1 to TRBJ2-7; 9 nucleotides line up with TRBD1. V dropped 1 base and J dropped 3; count of bases not matched to a gene: 5. Germline CDR1 is SGHRS and CDR2 is YFSETQ. The CDR3 consists of 15 residues. Here the CDR3 DNA reads TGCGCCAGCAGCTTGCTACAGGGGGCTATCTACGAGCAGTACTTC. This codes for CASSLLQGAIYEQYF.

The gene calls are TRBV15 and TRBJ1-5, with a weak D call TRBD1 (5 bases). The V gene's germline CDR1 is LNHNV and CDR2 YYDKDF (reference sequence). V was pared by 9 bases and J by 2 bases, with 17 bases between. The CDR3 extends over 15 amino acids. This CDR3 reads CATKTGLAGNQPQHF. CDR3 DNA: TGTGCCACTAAAACAGGTTTGGCGGGCAATCAGCCCCAGCATTTT.

The chain couples TRBV2 to TRBJ1-5; TRBD1 agrees at 9 bases. CDR1 is SNHLY, CDR2 FYNNEI, per germline. The CDR3 contains 13 residues. V was pared by 5 bases and J by 7 bases, with 3 bases of the junction left unmatched. The CDR3 protein is CASSRDRVQPQHF. CDR3 nucleotides: TGTGCCAGCAGTCGGGACAGGGTCCAGCCCCAGCATTTT.

CDR3 region: CASSADRLSTEAFF. The CDR3 nucleotides read TGTGCCAGCAGTGCGGACAGACTAAGTACTGAAGCTTTCTTT. The chain combines TRBV2 with TRBJ1-1; TRBD1 might be the D (6 bases). Germline CDR1 and CDR2: SNHLY and FYNNEI. The V gene lost 4 bases and the J gene lost 5 bases, with 14 bases spanning the gap. CDR3 length: 14 amino acids.

This chain links TRBV19 with TRBJ2-3; D is ambiguous. Looked up from germline, CDR1 is LNHDA and CDR2 is SQIVND (reference sequence). There are 14 residues in the CDR3. V was shortened by 3 bases and J by 0 bases, with 7 bases between the two germline ends. Here the CDR3 reads CASSMASSTDTQYF. The CDR3 region has the DNA TGTGCCAGTAGTATGGCCAGTAGCACAGATACGCAGTATTTT.

The rearrangement joins TRBV10-3 to TRBJ1-2; D unclear. The germline V gene encodes CDR1 ENHRY and CDR2 SYGVKD. V was cut by 3 bases and J by 2 bases, with 10 bases left in between. This CDR3 is 14 amino acids long. CDR3 loop: CAISDLGSNYGYTF. Here the CDR3 DNA reads TGTGCCATCAGTGATCTCGGGTCGAACTATGGCTACACCTTC.

The chain couples TRBV30 to TRBJ1-1; 7 bases fit TRBD1. V shed 1 base and J 0 bases; nucleotides not matched to a gene: 2. The CDR3 spans 14 residues. Germline CDR1 GTSNPN, CDR2 SVGIG (reference sequence). The CDR3 sequence: CAWSAGTVNTEAFF. The CDR3, as DNA: TGTGCCTGGAGTGCCGGGACAGTGAACACTGAAGCTTTCTTT.

The chain couples TRBV9 to TRBJ1-1, with D possibly matching TRBD1 (6 bases). This CDR3 comprises 15 residues. Trimming took off 4 bases at V and 0 bases at J, with 13 bases between the two ends. CDR1 and CDR2 (germline): SGDLS, YYNGEE. CDR3 sequence (DNA): TGTGCCAGCAGCCCCGGGGGGACAATGAACACTGAAGCTTTCTTT. This encodes CASSPGGTMNTEAFF.

The chain couples TRBV7-2 to TRBJ2-3, with D tentatively TRBD2 (5 bases). The CDR3 consists of 14 residues. Per the germline V gene, CDR1 is SGHTA and CDR2 is FQGNSA. Trimming removed 5 bases at V and 2 bases at J, with 11 bases between. In nucleotides, the CDR3 is TGTGCCAGCAGCGCGGACTTTTCCACAGATACGCAGTATTTT. This gives the protein CASSADFSTDTQYF.

The rearrangement links TRBV12-3 or TRBV12-4 to TRBJ1-2, with a weak D call TRBD1 (5 bases). The V end lost 6 bases, the J end lost 8 bases, and 16 bases lay between the germline ends. The CDR3 runs to 13 residues. In nucleotides, the CDR3 is TGTGCCAGCAGCTTGGGCTGGGGGGGAGGCTACACCTTC. It yields the protein CASSLGWGGGYTF.

This chain connects TRBV9 to TRBJ1-6, with D possibly TRBD1 on 6 matching bases. V shed 4 bases and J shed 7 bases, with 12 bases lying between them. CDR1 is SGDLS and CDR2 is YYNGEE in the germline V gene. This CDR3 is built from 14 residues. The CDR3 protein is CASSPRRGNSPLHF. The CDR3 region has the DNA TGTGCCAGCAGCCCGCGCAGGGGAAATTCACCCCTCCACTTT.

This rearrangement joins TRBV19 to TRBJ2-3, with 12 bases identical to TRBD2. With V trimmed by 5 bases and J by 1 base, 4 bases remained unmatched. This CDR3 is 16 amino acids long. Per germline, CDR1 LNHDA and CDR2 SQIVND (reference sequence). The CDR3 sequence is CASSPRTSGGTDTQYF. The CDR3 nucleotides read TGTGCCAGTAGTCCCCGGACTAGCGGGGGCACAGATACGCAGTATTTT.

The V call is TRBV29-1, the J call TRBJ1-3; D call uncertain. Per germline, CDR1 SQVTM and CDR2 ANQGSEA. V was cut by 1 base and J by 4 bases, with 5 bases left in between. The CDR3 is made up of 12 amino acids. The CDR3 sequence: CSVEGGGNTIYF. CDR3 nucleotides: TGCAGCGTTGAAGGAGGGGGAAACACCATATATTTT.

The chain is built from TRBV2 and TRBJ2-5, with TRBD2 as a possible D gene (6 bases). The CDR3 is 15 residues long. Trimming shortened V by 4 bases and J by 5 bases, and 17 bases separated the two germline ends. Germline V CDR1 and CDR2: SNHLY, FYNNEI. For the CDR3, the DNA is TGTGCCAGCAGTGTTGGCGGGGAGGTCTATGAGACCCAGTACTTC. Its protein is CASSVGGEVYETQYF.

The V call is TRBV5-8, the J call TRBJ2-1; 10 bases fit TRBD2. CDR3 size: 18 residues. CDR1 and CDR2 (germline): SGHTS, YDEGEE. With 6 bases clipped from V and 7 bases from J, the junction kept 19 bases outside the gene matches. The DNA of the CDR3 is TGTGCCAGCACGGAGGGGACAGTAGCGGGGGGAAGAGGGAATGAGCAGTTCTTC. It yields the protein CASTEGTVAGGRGNEQFF.

This rearrangement joins TRBV2 to TRBJ1-5; D is perhaps TRBD1 (5 bases). Trimming removed 4 bases from V and 6 bases from J, with 13 bases in between. CDR3 length equals 14 residues. Germline lookup yields CDR1 SNHLY and CDR2 FYNNEI. This CDR3 reads CASSVGSGGQPQHF. The DNA of the CDR3 is TGTGCCAGCAGTGTGGGCTCCGGGGGTCAGCCCCAGCATTTT. The full variable domain, completed using reference TRBV2 and TRBJ1-5, is EPEVTQTPSHQVTQMGQEVILRCVPISNHLYFYWYRQILGQKVEFLVSFYNNEISEKSEIFDDQFSVERPDGSNFTLKIRSTKLEDSAMYFCASSVGSGGQPQHFGDGTRLSIL.

The chain joins TRBV3-1 (or the pseudogene TRBV3-2) to TRBJ2-7, with a weak D call TRBD2 (6 bases). This CDR3 is 15 amino acids long. Trimming cost V 3 bases and J 1 base, with 13 bases left between them. Germline V lookup: CDR1 LGHDT, CDR2 YNNKEL (reference sequence). In DNA form, the CDR3 reads TGTGCCAGCAGCCACAGTCAACGGGGGTCCTACGAGCAGTACTTC. It is translated as CASSHSQRGSYEQYF.

In this sample, this clone turned up a few times. V gene TRBV3-1 (or the pseudogene TRBV3-2) combines with J gene TRBJ2-1; D uncertain. The CDR3 has 15 amino acids. Germline-derived CDR1 and CDR2 are LGHDT and YNNKEL (reference sequence). Trimming took off 1 base at V and 0 bases at J, with 7 bases between the two ends. The CDR3 DNA follows: TGTGCCAGCAGCCAAGGACTGATCTCCTACAATGAGCAGTTCTTC. Protein product: CASSQGLISYNEQFF.

This chain uses TRBV30 with TRBJ1-5, with 8 bases fitting TRBD1. This CDR3 comprises 15 residues. The V gene end was trimmed by 2 bases and the J gene end by 5 bases; junction bases not matched to a gene: 8. CDR1 GTSNPN and CDR2 SVGIG come from the germline V gene (reference sequence). The CDR3 DNA is TGTGCCTGGAGTAGTCTAACAGGGGGGGATCAGCCCCAGCATTTT. Its translation: CAWSSLTGGDQPQHF.

This chain links TRBV19 with TRBJ2-7; tentative D call: TRBD2 (5 bases). The germline gives CDR1 LNHDA, CDR2 SQIVND (reference sequence). The ends were cut back, 9 bases at V and 3 bases at J, with 18 bases in the middle. The CDR3 has 14 residues. Here the CDR3 reads CASRLGPGGYEQYF. DNA of the CDR3: TGTGCCAGCCGCCTCGGACCTGGAGGCTACGAGCAGTACTTC.

The gene calls are TRBV6-4 and TRBJ1-1, with unresolved D. Looked up from germline, CDR1 is MRHNA and CDR2 is SNTAGT. The CDR3 runs 13 residues. The germline V and J ends were trimmed by 6 bases and 0 bases, with 8 bases remaining between them. For the CDR3, the DNA is TGTGCCAGCAGCTTAAATATGAACACTGAAGCTTTCTTT. It codes for CASSLNMNTEAFF.

The gene calls are TRBV11-2 and TRBJ2-1; TRBD2 agrees at 10 bases. Germline CDR1 SGHAT, CDR2 FQNNGV. CDR3 length equals 16 residues. J gave up 4 bases and V 8 bases, and 11 bases lay outside the gene matches. The CDR3, as DNA: TGTGCCAGCCGCAAACTACTAGCGGGACTATACAATGAGCAGTTCTTC. Translation: CASRKLLAGLYNEQFF.

This clone has a single count. The genes are TRBV4-1 and TRBJ1-2, with D possibly matching TRBD1 (6 bases). The germline CDR1 and CDR2 sequences are MGHRA and YSYEKL. V lost 2 bases, J lost 6 bases, and 10 bases lay in between. The CDR3 sequence is 13 residues long. The CDR3 region has the DNA TGCGCCAGCAGCCAAACAGGGTTGGATGGCTACACCTTC. Protein: CASSQTGLDGYTF.

V is TRBV11-2 and J is TRBJ2-5; perhaps TRBD2 as D (5 bases). The germline V gene encodes CDR1 SGHAT and CDR2 FQNNGV. V shed 1 base and J shed 5 bases, with 14 bases lying between them. This CDR3 has 15 residues. This chain's CDR3 is CASSLVTGSRETQYF. DNA for the CDR3: TGTGCCAGCAGCTTAGTGACGGGGAGTAGGGAGACCCAGTACTTC.